The rows below give T cell receptor beta chains drawn from one sample of a study of blood T cell repertoires in COVID-19. The assay was immunoSEQ multiplex PCR, and TCRdb's table has in-frame clones only and misses some. The sample consists of a few hundred thousand clones, roughly four fifths of them appearing once. Sequencing used PBMCs or T cells enriched from blood (not recorded which). The receptors were sampled from a woman in her 50s who had recovered from COVID-19. Each CDR3 is given with its conserved first and last residue. Fields, in order: D gene, J gene, V gene, clone size, CDR3 DNA, CDR3 protein. D genes are given only for firm matches. Expanded clones get a size class; other rows say once, few or many, or leave the size out.

TRBD2 TRBJ2-2 TRBV19 NA TGTGCCAGTAGTTCCGGGACTAGCGAGAACACCGGGGAGCTGTTTTTT CASSSGTSENTGELFF
NA TRBJ1-2 TRBV6-2/TRBV6-3 NA TGTGCCAGCAGTTACTCACTCCCTACGCCCGCGGGGTATGGCTACACCTTC CASSYSLPTPAGYGYTF
TRBD1 TRBJ1-5 TRBV10-3 NA TGTGCCATCAGAGGACAGGGCGACCAGCCCCAGCATTTT CAIRGQGDQPQHF
TRBD1 TRBJ2-1 TRBV19 NA TGTGCCAGTAGTATGGGGACAGGGGGTTACAATGAGCAGTTCTTC CASSMGTGGYNEQFF
TRBD1 TRBJ1-2 TRBV7-9 few TGTGCCAGCAGCTCGACAGGGGGCGTGAGTGGCTACACCTTC CASSSTGGVSGYTF
NA TRBJ1-3 TRBV7-3 NA TGTGCCAGCAGCTACGGGACTCCGCCTGGAAACACCATATATTTT CASSYGTPPGNTIYF
TRBD1 TRBJ1-2 TRBV29-1 NA TGCAGCGCAAAGGACGGGACAGGGATAGGGGGCTACACCTTC CSAKDGTGIGGYTF
TRBD1 TRBJ2-7 TRBV7-9 NA TGTGCCAGCAGCCCGGACAGGGGGGTTTCTGGGGAGCAGTACTTC CASSPDRGVSGEQYF
TRBD1 TRBJ1-1 TRBV5-6 many TGTGCCAGCAGCTTCCTGGGGGGACAGGGGAACACTGAAGCTTTCTTT CASSFLGGQGNTEAFF
TRBD1 TRBJ1-2 TRBV5-1 NA TGCGCCAGCAGCCAGGACAGGGGCGGCTACACCTTC CASSQDRGGYTF
TRBD1 TRBJ2-5 TRBV29-1 once TGCAGCGTTGAAGGGACAGGGGGCCTAGTAAAGACCCAGTACTTC CSVEGTGGLVKTQYF
TRBD2 TRBJ2-1 TRBV11-3 NA TGTGCCAGCAGCTTATTGCCTAGCGGGGGGGCGGAGCAGTTCTTC CASSLLPSGGAEQFF
TRBD1 TRBJ1-2 TRBV6-5 NA TGTGCCAGCAGCCCCGGACAGGGGTCCCATGGCTACACCTTC CASSPGQGSHGYTF
NA TRBJ1-2 TRBV6-5 NA TGTGCCAGCAGTTACCACCTTCGATCGGGAGGGGACAGCTACACCTTC CASSYHLRSGGDSYTF
NA TRBJ2-7 TRBV3-1/TRBV3-2 NA TGTGCCAGCAGCCAAGAGGGGGGCTCCTACGAGCAGTACTTC CASSQEGGSYEQYF
NA TRBJ2-5 TRBV27 NA TGTGCCAGCAGTTTAGGGGGGAAAACAGTTACAGAGACCCAGTACTTC CASSLGGKTVTETQYF
TRBD1 TRBJ1-5 TRBV9 NA TGTGCCAGCAGCGAGACAGGGTCTAACAATCAGCCCCAGCATTTT CASSETGSNNQPQHF
TRBD1 TRBJ1-5 TRBV30 NA TGTGCCTGCCTCACCGGGACAGGGGGCGGTGTGAGCAATCAGCCCCAGCATTTT CACLTGTGGGVSNQPQHF
NA TRBJ1-1 TRBV18 once TGTGCCAGCTCACCCACAGGATTGGGCACTGAAGCTTTCTTT CASSPTGLGTEAFF
NA TRBJ1-2 TRBV4-2 NA TGTGCCAGCAGCCAATCGAGTTCTATGGGCTACACCTTC CASSQSSSMGYTF
NA TRBJ1-3 TRBV13 NA TGTGCCAGCAGCTTAGGTCCTCGCTCTGGAAACACCATATATTTT CASSLGPRSGNTIYF
NA TRBJ2-3 TRBV5-4 NA TGTGCCAGCAGCCAGGACTCGAGGGGGAACACAGATACGCAGTATTTT CASSQDSRGNTDTQYF
TRBD1 TRBJ1-5 TRBV30 NA TGTGCCTGGAAGGGACAGGGCGGTCAGCCCCAGCATTTT CAWKGQGGQPQHF
NA TRBJ1-1 TRBV6-2/TRBV6-3 NA TGTGCCAGCACCCCCGTCGCAGGCCCCTCGCCTCAACACTCTGAAGCTTTCTTT CASTPVAGPSPQHSEAFF
NA TRBJ1-2 TRBV19 NA TGTGCCAGTACCATCGGAGGGATCGGGGGCTACACCTTC CASTIGGIGGYTF
TRBD1 TRBJ2-7 TRBV7-8 NA TGCGTCCGGGACAGGAGCTCCTACGAGCAGTACTTC CVRDRSSYEQYF
NA TRBJ1-5 TRBV9 NA TGTGCCAGCAGCCTTTCGGGAAGCAATCAGCCCCAGCATTTT CASSLSGSNQPQHF